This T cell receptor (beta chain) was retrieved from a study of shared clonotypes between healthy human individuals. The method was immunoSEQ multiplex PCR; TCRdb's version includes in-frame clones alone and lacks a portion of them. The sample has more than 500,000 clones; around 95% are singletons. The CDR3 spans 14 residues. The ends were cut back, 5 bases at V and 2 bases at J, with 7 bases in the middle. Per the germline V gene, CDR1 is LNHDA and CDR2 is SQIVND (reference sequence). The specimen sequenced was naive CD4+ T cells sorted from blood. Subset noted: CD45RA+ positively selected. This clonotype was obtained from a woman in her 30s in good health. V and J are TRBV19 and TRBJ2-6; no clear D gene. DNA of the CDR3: TGTGCCAGTAGTCATCGCGCTGGGGCCAACGTCCTGACTTTC. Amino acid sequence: CASSHRAGANVLTF.